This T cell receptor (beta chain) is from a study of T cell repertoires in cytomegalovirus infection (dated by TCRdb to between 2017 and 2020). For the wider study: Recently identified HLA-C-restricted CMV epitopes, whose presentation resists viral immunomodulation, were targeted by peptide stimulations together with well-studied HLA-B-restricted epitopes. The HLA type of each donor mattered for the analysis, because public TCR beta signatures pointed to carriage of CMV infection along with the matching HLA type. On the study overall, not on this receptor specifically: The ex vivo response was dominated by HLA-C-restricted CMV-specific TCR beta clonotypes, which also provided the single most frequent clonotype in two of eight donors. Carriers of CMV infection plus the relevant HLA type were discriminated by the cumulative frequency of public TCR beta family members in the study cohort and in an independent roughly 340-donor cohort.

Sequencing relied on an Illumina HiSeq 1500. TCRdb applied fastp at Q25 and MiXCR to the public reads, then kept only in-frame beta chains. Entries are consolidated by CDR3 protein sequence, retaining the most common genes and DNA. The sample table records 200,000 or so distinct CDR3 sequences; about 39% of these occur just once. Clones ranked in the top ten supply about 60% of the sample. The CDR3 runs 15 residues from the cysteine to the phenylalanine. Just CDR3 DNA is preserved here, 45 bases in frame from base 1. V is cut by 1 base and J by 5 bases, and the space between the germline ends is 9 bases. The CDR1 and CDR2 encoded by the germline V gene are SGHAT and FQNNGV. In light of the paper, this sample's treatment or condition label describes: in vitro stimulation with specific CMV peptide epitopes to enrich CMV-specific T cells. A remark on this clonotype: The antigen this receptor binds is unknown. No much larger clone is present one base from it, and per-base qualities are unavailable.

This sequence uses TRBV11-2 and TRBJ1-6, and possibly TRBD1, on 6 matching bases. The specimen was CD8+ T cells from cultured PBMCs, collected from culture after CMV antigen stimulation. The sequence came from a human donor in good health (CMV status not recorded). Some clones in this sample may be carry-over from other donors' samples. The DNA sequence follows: TGTGCCAGCAGCTTAGGACCAGGGGATAATTCACCCCTCCACTTT. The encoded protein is CASSLGPGDNSPLHF.